Following are 21 T cell receptor beta chains from one sample sequenced in a study of tumor-infiltrating lymphocytes in oesophageal squamous cell carcinoma. TCRdb itself ran the PCR reads through MiXCR, one entry per CDR3 protein. The sample shows under 20,000 distinct CDR3 sequences, about 50% of them seen only once. Sequenced sample: esophageal tumor tissue. All receptors come from a male donor with esophageal squamous cell carcinoma.

The rearrangement joins TRBV6-5 to TRBJ2-5; D is undetermined. Germline V gene data show CDR1 as MNHEY and CDR2 as SVGAGI. With 0 bases removed from V and 1 base from J, the gap between germline ends came to 3 bases. The CDR3 runs 13 residues. CDR3 region: CASSYSGQETQYF. CDR3 nucleotide sequence: TGTGCCAGCAGTTACTCCGGCCAAGAGACCCAGTACTTC.

This clonotype was found a few times. The J gene is TRBJ2-3, the V gene TRBV7-9; D gene unclear. The DNA matches TRBJ2-5 better at its end, which makes the J call doubtful. The CDR3 runs to 12 residues. The germline V gene encodes CDR1 SEHNR and CDR2 FQNEAQ (reference sequence). CDR3 in DNA: TGTGCCAGCAGCTTAGCCCAAGAGACCCAGTACTTC. Encoded protein: CASSLAQETQYF.

V usage is TRBV6-8 and J usage is TRBJ2-3; no clear D. V was trimmed by 6 bases and J by 3 bases, leaving 13 bases between them. This CDR3 is 14 amino acids long. Germline loops: CDR1 MNHGY, CDR2 SAAAGT. CDR3 DNA: TGTGCCAGCAGGCTTTACGTTGGGACAGATACGCAGTATTTT. It encodes CASRLYVGTDTQYF.

Ten or more counts support this clonotype. The V gene is TRBV28, the J gene TRBJ2-1; D is unclear. There are 14 residues in the CDR3. V lost 2 bases, J lost 0 bases, and 5 bases lay in between. Germline values: CDR1 MDHEN, CDR2 SYDVKM. The CDR3 bases are TGTGCCAGCAGTTTAACCAGCTCCTACAATGAGCAGTTCTTC. It encodes CASSLTSSYNEQFF. Variable domain in full (rest from reference TRBV28 and TRBJ2-1): DVKVTQSSRYLVKRTGEKVFLECVQDMDHENMFWYRQDPGLGLRLIYFSYDVKMKEKGDIPEGYSVSREKKERFSLILESASTNQTSMYLCASSLTSSYNEQFFGPGTRLTVL.

This clonotype turned up a few times. The chain couples TRBV20-1 to TRBJ2-1; D remains ambiguous. Per germline, CDR1 DFQATT and CDR2 SNEGSKA (reference sequence). The CDR3 is made up of 15 amino acids. The V end lost 0 bases, the J end lost 3 bases, and 12 bases lay between the germline ends. The CDR3 sequence is CSARDLVAVYNEQFF. CDR3 bases: TGCAGTGCTAGAGATCTGGTGGCGGTCTACAATGAGCAGTTCTTC.

The chain has TRBV7-6 and TRBJ1-5, with D perhaps matching TRBD1 (6 bases). V lost 1 base to trimming and J lost 2 bases, with 9 bases between them. CDR3 length: 15 residues. Germline assignment: CDR1 SGHVS and CDR2 FNYEAQ. CDR3 in amino acids: CASSLEPGGNQPQHF. DNA for the CDR3: TGTGCCAGCAGCTTAGAACCAGGGGGCAATCAGCCCCAGCATTTT.

CDR3 amino acids: CASSRVTGELFF. CDR3 DNA: TGTGCCAGCAGCAGGGTTACCGGGGAGCTGTTTTTT. The V and J genes are TRBV3-1 and TRBJ2-2; D is unclear. CDR3 length equals 12 residues. Trimming cost V 5 bases and J 5 bases, with 6 bases left between them. CDR1 is LGHDT and CDR2 is YNNKEL in the germline V gene (reference sequence).

This clonotype was counted many times. V usage is TRBV5-5 and J usage is TRBJ2-4; 13 positions agree with TRBD2. The J call is uncertain, as TRBJ2-7 better fits the DNA end. The CDR3 length is 15 residues. The germline gives CDR1 SGHKS, CDR2 YYEKEE (reference sequence). The chain's CDR3 is CASSLGTSGSNEQYF. The CDR3 DNA follows: TGTGCCAGCAGCTTGGGGACTAGCGGGAGCAACGAGCAGTACTTC.

A note on this clonotype: A junction end diverges from the germline sequence, so it may reflect a read error. The genes are TRBV24-1 and TRBJ1-1; no reliable D call. This CDR3 has 15 residues. From germline, CDR1 is KGHDR and CDR2 SFDVKD. For the CDR3, the DNA is TGTGCCACCAGTGAATCTTTCGAAATGAACACTAAAGCTTTCTTT. Translated: CATSESFEMNTKAFF.

This clonotype has only one observation. This rearrangement joins TRBV7-8 to TRBJ2-3, with D unclear. Gene TRBJ2-7 matches the end of the DNA better, so the J call may be wrong. Germline assignment: CDR1 SGHVS and CDR2 FQNEAQ. The length of the CDR3 is 15 residues. The CDR3 sequence: CASSLARLVNSVQYF. CDR3 in DNA: TGTGCCAGCAGCTTAGCTCGCCTAGTGAACTCCGTGCAGTACTTC.

This clonotype was detected once. For the CDR3, the DNA is TGTGCCAGCAGTTTTTCGGGGACCCCAAACACTGAAGCTTTCTTC. As protein: CASSFSGTPNTEAFF. The V gene is TRBV12-3 or TRBV12-4, the J gene TRBJ2-1; D is tentatively TRBD1 or TRBD2 (5 bases each). The CDR3 spans 15 residues. V was clipped by 3 bases and J by 16 bases, with 25 bases between them.

This clonotype showed up just once. The rearrangement links TRBV7-3 to TRBJ2-3; 11 bases map to TRBD1. TRBJ2-1 matches the DNA end more closely, so the J call is doubtful. CDR1 is SGHTA, CDR2 FQGTGA, per germline. CDR3 length equals 15 residues. CDR3 nucleotide sequence: TGTGCCAGCAGCCGGACAGGGGGCGCCTACAATGAGCAGTTCTTC. Protein sequence: CASSRTGGAYNEQFF.

In this sample, this clonotype is medium-sized. V gene TRBV12-3 or TRBV12-4 combines with J gene TRBJ1-1; no firm D call. This CDR3 comprises 12 residues. Trimming shortened V by 6 bases and J by 6 bases, and 11 bases separated the two germline ends. The CDR3 DNA is TGTGCCAGCAGCCCCAAGGTGTCTGAAGCTTTCTTT. Translating gives CASSPKVSEAFF.

By sample share, this clonotype is medium-sized (0.01 to 0.1%). This chain joins TRBV7-2 and TRBJ2-2, with a possible D match to TRBD1 (6 bases). Germline V gene data show CDR1 as SGHTA and CDR2 as FQGNSA. The V gene lost 10 bases and the J gene lost 0 bases, with 15 bases spanning the gap. This CDR3 spans 15 amino acids. The CDR3 is CAIKRTASNTGELFF. CDR3 bases: TGTGCCATAAAGAGGACAGCATCGAACACCGGGGAGCTGTTTTTT. Filled out from reference TRBV7-2 and TRBJ2-2, the complete variable domain reads GAGVSQSPSNKVTEKGKDVELRCDPISGHTALYWYRQSLGQGLEFLIYFQGNSAPDKSGLPSDRFSAERTGGSVSTLTIQRTQQEDSAVYLCAIKRTASNTGELFFGEGSRLTVL.

This chain connects TRBV12-3 or TRBV12-4 to TRBJ1-1, with D perhaps matching TRBD1 (5 bases). Between the trimmed V and J ends, which lost 6 bases and 7 bases, there was a span of 12 bases. The CDR3 loop spans 12 amino acids. In nucleotides, the CDR3 is TGTGCCAGCAGCCTAACAGGACATGAAGCTTTCTTT. It is translated as CASSLTGHEAFF.

The chain is built from TRBV6-1 and TRBJ2-1; TRBD2 is a possible D gene (5 bases). The J call may be faulty, since TRBJ2-4 better matches the DNA end. The length of the CDR3 is 14 residues. Looked up from germline, CDR1 is MNHNS and CDR2 is SASEGT. In DNA form, the CDR3 reads TGTGCCAGCAGCTTTCGGACTGAGAGTTGGAGTCAGTACTTC. Amino acid sequence: CASSFRTESWSQYF.

As regards this clonotype: The CDR3 ends on some other residue instead of the conserved phenylalanine or tryptophan, so this is likely a read error. Because the CDR3's place on the DNA is in doubt, the DNA is left out and the CDR3 is given as listed by TCRdb. The chain has TRBV12-3 or TRBV12-4 and TRBJ2-3; the table's D call, TRBD2, has no DNA check behind it. From its first to its last residue, the CDR3 has 16 amino acids. CDR3 sequence reads: CASSLAGRIYGYTFGP.

This clonotype was detected once. The chain employs TRBV19 and TRBJ2-1; 8 positions agree with TRBD1. Germline-derived CDR1 and CDR2 are LNHDA and SQIVND (reference sequence). The CDR3 contains 18 residues. The trim removed 6 bases at V and 4 bases at J, leaving 17 bases unmatched. The CDR3 protein is CASSITILDRGSYNEQFF. CDR3 DNA: TGTGCCAGTAGCATCACGATTCTAGACAGGGGTTCATACAATGAGCAGTTCTTC.

The CDR3 DNA reads as TGTGCCAGCAGCTTAGCGCTAGCGCCCTCCTACAATGAGCAGTTCTTC. Amino acids: CASSLALAPSYNEQFF. The V gene is TRBV7-2, the J gene TRBJ2-1, with D perhaps matching TRBD2 (6 bases). With 0 bases removed from V and 0 bases from J, the gap between germline ends came to 9 bases. Germline assignment: CDR1 SGHTA and CDR2 FQGNSA. The CDR3 is 16 residues long.

This chain uses TRBV6-1 with TRBJ2-7; no reliable D call. V was clipped by 6 bases and J by 2 bases, with 14 bases between them. CDR1 and CDR2 (germline): MNHNS, SASEGT. This CDR3 has 14 residues. Written as DNA, the CDR3 is TGTGCCAGCAGACCACCCTTGAGTGCCTACGAGCAGTACTTC. Translation gives CASRPPLSAYEQYF.

For the CDR3, the DNA is TGTGCCAGCTCACCAGGGACTAGCACGGGTAATGAGCAGTTCTTC. This translates into CASSPGTSTGNEQFF. V and J are TRBV18 and TRBJ2-1, with 9 nucleotides matching TRBD2. The CDR3 totals 15 residues. Germline CDR1 is KGHSH and CDR2 is LQKENI. V shed 2 bases and J 7 bases; nucleotides not matched to a gene: 6.